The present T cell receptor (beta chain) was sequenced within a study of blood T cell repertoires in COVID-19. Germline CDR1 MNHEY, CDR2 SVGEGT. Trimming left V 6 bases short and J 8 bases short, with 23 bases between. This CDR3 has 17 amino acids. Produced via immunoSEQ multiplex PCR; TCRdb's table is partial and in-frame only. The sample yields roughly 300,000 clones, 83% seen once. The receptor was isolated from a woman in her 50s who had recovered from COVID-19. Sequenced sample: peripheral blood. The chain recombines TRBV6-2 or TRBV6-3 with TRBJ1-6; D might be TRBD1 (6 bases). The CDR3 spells CASSNTGTPQGYSPLHF. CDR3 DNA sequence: TGTGCCAGCAGCAATACCGGGACACCTCAAGGGTATTCACCCCTCCACTTT.